Described below is a single T cell receptor beta chain sequence and its context. The data belong to a study of blood T cell repertoires in COVID-19. The CDR3 extends over 17 amino acids. Germline CDR1 reads MNHNS; CDR2 reads SASEGT. V shed 4 bases and J 5 bases; nucleotides not matched to a gene: 12. Sequencing was performed with immunoSEQ multiplex PCR; in TCRdb, only in-frame clones are kept and a portion is missing. The data hold 190,000 or so clones, with roughly 90% observed a single time. This clonotype originated in a man aged 50 to 59 with acute or convalescent COVID-19. Sequences were obtained from peripheral blood. The gene calls are TRBV6-1 and TRBJ2-5; 11 bases match TRBD2. The CDR3 loop reads CASSGRTSGLLGETQYF. In DNA, the CDR3 is TGTGCCAGCAGTGGACGGACTAGCGGGTTGTTAGGGGAGACCCAGTACTTC.